The rows below give T cell receptor beta chains drawn from one sample of a study of blood T cell repertoires in COVID-19. Profiling relied on immunoSEQ multiplex PCR, and the TCRdb table lists in-frame clones only, not all of them. The sample carries tens of thousands of clones, roughly nine tenths recorded once. The sample was peripheral blood. The receptor source for this set is a woman aged 80 or over with active COVID-19. CDR3s leave out the opening cysteine and the closing phenylalanine or tryptophan. Expanded clones are given a class, and other clones once, few, many or no size at all.

TRBJ2-3,TRBV12-3/TRBV12-4,NA,ASSFLAADTQY
TRBJ2-1,TRBV4-2,NA,ASSQEARSRDSLF
TRBJ2-7,TRBV7-8,NA,ASSVVTRRTGYEQY
TRBJ2-7,TRBV5-4,few,ASSFLGTGFSEQY
TRBJ1-2,TRBV18,NA,ASSPQRNYGYT
TRBJ2-1,TRBV18,NA,ASSPRLAGDNEQF
TRBJ2-7,TRBV11-2,NA,ASSLVLAGTHEQY
TRBJ2-5,TRBV24-1,few,ATRVPTSGGQETQY
TRBJ2-1,TRBV6-5,NA,ASSTMGLADNEQF
TRBJ2-5,TRBV10-3,NA,AISDMRETQY
TRBJ2-7,TRBV4-1,few,ASSQGLGQGYEQY
TRBJ1-2,TRBV13,NA,ATQGISTGGIYGYT
TRBJ1-4,TRBV7-7,NA,ASSLGQTNEKLF
TRBJ2-7,TRBV7-2,NA,ASSPRGGGASYEQY
TRBJ1-2,TRBV30,NA,AWSRSEGRGYT
TRBJ2-3,TRBV7-9,once,ASSPPGLAGFLAGTQY
TRBJ2-1,TRBV7-3,NA,ASSLFSYKGPSGKFSYNEQF
TRBJ2-7,TRBV7-8,NA,ASSSRTGNFFEQY